This TCR beta chain originates from a study of PD-1 blockade in classical Hodgkin lymphoma. Background on the study: Patients were treated with nivolumab at 3 mg/kg, and this was given intravenously every 2 weeks.

Trimming took 4 bases from V and 3 from J, leaving 13 bases between them. This CDR3 has 14 residues. The germline CDR1 and CDR2 sequences are SGHNT and YYREEE (reference sequence). Relapses following autologous stem cell transplantation were seen in all patients, with brentuximab vedotin exposure varying. Complete response, partial response or progressive disease was recorded as best response. Study-level results: Lower baseline TCR diversity was reported for newly diagnosed patients than for healthy donors.

This clone was counted once. Its antigen is unknown. The protocol was immunoSEQ multiplex PCR, while the TCRdb copy is restricted to in-frame clones and leaves out a portion. Among fewer than 45,000 clones listed, less than 80% were seen once. The source was peripheral blood mononuclear cells (PBMCs), collected at baseline. The source of this sequence is a human donor with classical Hodgkin lymphoma. The rearrangement joins TRBV5-4 to TRBJ1-2; D not certain. CDR3 coding DNA: TGTGCCAGCAGCGAATCATTCGGGTACTATGGCTACACCTTC. It is translated as CASSESFGYYGYTF.